These T cell receptor beta chains were read from a single sample in a study of cytomegalovirus exposure and HLA in healthy donors. Assay: immunoSEQ multiplex PCR; the TCRdb copy retains only in-frame clones and omits some. The table records more than 100,000 clones, about four fifths of them present only once. The sequenced sample was PBMCs. All receptors come from a female donor in good health and CMV-seropositive. CDR3s include the opening cysteine and the closing phenylalanine or tryptophan. A D gene is named only where the DNA matches it firmly. Expanded clones get a size class; other rows say once, few or many, or leave the size out.

TRBJ1-1 | . | TRBV7-9 | . | CASSLDWGDTEAFF | TGTGCCAGCAGCTTAGATTGGGGGGACACTGAAGCTTTCTTT
TRBJ2-5 | . | TRBV27 | TRBD1 | CASRTTGAGQTQYF | TGTGCCAGCAGAACGACAGGGGCCGGACAGACCCAGTACTTC
TRBJ1-5 | . | TRBV30 | . | CAWSVTSGSIRRSNQPQHF | TGTGCCTGGTCCGTCACGTCGGGCTCCATTCGGAGGAGCAATCAGCCCCAGCATTTT
TRBJ2-2 | . | TRBV27 | TRBD1 | CASGPGQGWVTGELFF | TGTGCCAGCGGACCGGGACAGGGGTGGGTCACCGGGGAGCTGTTTTTT
TRBJ2-3 | few | TRBV9 | TRBD2 | CASSVGLAGGLNTQYF | TGTGCCAGCAGCGTAGGACTAGCGGGGGGGCTTAATACGCAGTATTTT
TRBJ1-1 | . | TRBV4-3 | TRBD1 | CASSPSGTENTEAFF | TGCGCCAGCAGCCCCTCCGGGACAGAGAACACTGAAGCTTTCTTT
TRBJ1-1 | . | TRBV2 | TRBD1 | CASSRQQGSTEAFF | TGTGCCAGCAGTCGACAACAGGGGTCCACTGAAGCTTTCTTT
TRBJ1-3 | . | TRBV29-1 | . | CSVDRAGSGNTIYF | TGCAGCGTTGACAGGGCAGGATCCGGAAACACCATATATTTT
TRBJ1-1 | . | TRBV13 | . | CASSRRQGITEAFF | TGTGCCAGCAGCCGGCGGCAGGGGATCACTGAAGCTTTCTTT
TRBJ1-5 | . | TRBV2 | TRBD1 | CASSEDLQGNQPQHF | TGTGCCAGCTCCGAAGATTTACAGGGGAATCAGCCCCAGCATTTT
TRBJ1-5 | . | TRBV19 | . | CASSIVRGSQPQHF | TGTGCCAGTAGTATAGTAAGGGGGTCCCAGCCCCAGCATTTT
TRBJ1-5 | . | TRBV7-2 | TRBD1 | CASSLGGTGGQPQHF | TGTGCCAGCAGCTTAGGTGGGACAGGGGGTCAGCCCCAGCATTTT
TRBJ2-1 | . | TRBV7-6 | TRBD2 | CASSLGRTSGGVDEQFF | TGTGCCAGCAGCTTAGGACGGACTAGCGGGGGGGTGGATGAGCAGTTCTTC
TRBJ1-2 | . | TRBV18 | TRBD1 | CASSSRDSYGYTF | TGTGCCAGCTCCTCTAGGGACAGCTATGGCTACACCTTC
TRBJ1-1 | . | TRBV6-1 | TRBD1 | CASSGQGNTEAFF | TGTGCCAGCAGTGGACAGGGGAACACTGAAGCTTTCTTT
TRBJ1-1 | . | TRBV7-2 | . | CASSFLQGPAEAFF | TGTGCCAGCAGCTTTTTACAGGGCCCCGCTGAAGCTTTCTTT
TRBJ2-1 | . | TRBV29-1 | TRBD1 | CSAVRGFSYNEQFF | TGCAGCGCGGTCAGGGGGTTTTCCTACAATGAGCAGTTCTTC
TRBJ2-7 | . | TRBV4-2 | . | CASSQDRGTYEQYF | TGTGCCAGCAGCCAAGATCGGGGGACCTACGAGCAGTACTTC
TRBJ2-7 | . | TRBV11-2 | . | CASSHGQTYEQYF | TGTGCCAGCAGCCACGGACAGACCTACGAGCAGTACTTC
TRBJ2-3 | . | TRBV6-1 | TRBD1 | CASNVPGQDPIF | TGTGCCAGCAACGTCCCGGGACAGGACCCCATTTTT
TRBJ2-7 | . | TRBV2 | . | CATQKSSGSYEQYF | TGTGCCACCCAAAAATCTAGTGGCTCCTACGAGCAGTACTTC
TRBJ1-2 | . | TRBV5-1 | TRBD1 | CASRRQGTNGYTF | TGCGCCAGCAGGCGACAGGGGACGAATGGCTACACCTTC
TRBJ1-6 | . | TRBV5-6 | TRBD1 | CASSWDTGTGYSPLHF | TGTGCCAGCAGCTGGGATACCGGGACAGGCTATTCACCCCTCCACTTT
TRBJ2-5 | few | TRBV7-3 | . | CASSSQGQETQYF | TGTGCCAGCAGCTCGCAGGGCCAAGAGACCCAGTACTTC
TRBJ1-1 | . | TRBV18 | . | CASSPWPRDTEAFF | TGTGCCAGCTCACCATGGCCTCGGGACACTGAAGCTTTCTTT
TRBJ1-5 | . | TRBV5-6 | . | CASSLAGINPQPQHF | TGTGCCAGCAGCTTGGCCGGGATAAACCCTCAGCCCCAGCATTTT
TRBJ1-2 | . | TRBV2 | . | CASTYAEGRYGYTF | TGTGCCAGCACCTATGCGGAGGGCCGCTATGGCTACACCTTC
TRBJ1-3 | . | TRBV9 | . | CASSVEDSSGNTIYF | TGTGCCAGCAGCGTAGAGGACAGCTCTGGAAACACCATATATTTT
TRBJ1-2 | few | TRBV5-1 | TRBD1 | CASSLGGDSNYGYTF | TGCGCCAGCAGCCTGGGGGGGGACAGTAACTATGGCTACACCTTC
TRBJ2-4 | . | TRBV18 | TRBD2 | CASSPPSSGGHINIQYF | TGTGCCAGCTCACCACCGTCTAGCGGGGGACACATAAACATTCAGTACTTC
TRBJ2-1 | . | TRBV28 | TRBD1 | CASSPGQAINEQFF | TGTGCCAGCAGCCCGGGACAGGCTATCAATGAGCAGTTCTTC
TRBJ1-2 | . | TRBV6-5 | . | CASSYRLGGYTF | TGTGCCAGCAGTTACCGCCTGGGCGGCTACACCTTC
TRBJ2-5 | once | TRBV6-5 | TRBD2 | CASRSAGGVETQYF | TGTGCCAGCAGATCCGCGGGGGGGGTGGAGACCCAGTACTTC
TRBJ1-5 | . | TRBV6-6 | . | CASSQGLGQPQHF | TGTGCCAGCAGCCAGGGGTTGGGACAGCCCCAGCATTTT
TRBJ2-7 | . | TRBV28 | . | CASSSPGVPSYEQYF | TGTGCCAGCAGTTCCCCCGGAGTGCCATCCTACGAGCAGTACTTC
TRBJ1-5 | . | TRBV4-1 | . | CASSQGIRGLSMSQHF | TGCGCCAGCAGCCAAGGGATCCGGGGTTTATCTATGTCCCAGCATTTT
TRBJ1-3 | once | TRBV7-6 | TRBD1 | CASSPPPGTASGNTIYF | TGTGCCAGCAGCCCCCCCCCAGGGACAGCCTCTGGAAACACCATATATTTT
TRBJ2-7 | once | TRBV4-2 | TRBD2 | CASSQDLRGTVKYEQYF | TGTGCCAGCAGCCAAGATCTGCGGGGGACCGTCAAATACGAGCAGTACTTC
TRBJ1-5 | . | TRBV27 | . | CASSSLGGGHSNQPQHF | TGTGCCAGCAGTTCCCTAGGGGGGGGACATAGCAATCAGCCCCAGCATTTT
TRBJ2-7 | . | TRBV7-2 | . | CASSLAEGTLRYF | TGTGCCAGCAGCTTAGCGGAGGGCACGCTGCGGTACTTC
TRBJ1-2 | . | TRBV28 | TRBD1 | CASSSGQGRGYTF | TGTGCCAGCAGTTCTGGACAGGGGCGGGGCTACACCTTC
TRBJ2-1 | . | TRBV30 | TRBD1 | CAWTRDSRNEQFF | TGTGCCTGGACCCGGGACAGCCGAAATGAGCAGTTCTTC
TRBJ2-2 | once | TRBV5-6 | . | CASSLMVLANTGELFF | TGTGCCAGCAGCCTGATGGTACTCGCGAACACCGGGGAGCTGTTTTTT
TRBJ2-3 | . | TRBV10-1 | TRBD1 | CASRPGQGATDTQYF | TGCGCCAGCAGACCTGGGCAGGGGGCGACAGATACGCAGTATTTT
TRBJ1-4 | . | TRBV5-1 | . | CASSSGDATNEKLFF | TGCGCCAGCAGCTCAGGGGACGCAACTAATGAAAAACTGTTTTTT
TRBJ2-7 | . | TRBV5-1 | TRBD1 | CASFETGGIEQYF | TGCGCCAGCTTTGAGACAGGGGGGATCGAGCAGTACTTC